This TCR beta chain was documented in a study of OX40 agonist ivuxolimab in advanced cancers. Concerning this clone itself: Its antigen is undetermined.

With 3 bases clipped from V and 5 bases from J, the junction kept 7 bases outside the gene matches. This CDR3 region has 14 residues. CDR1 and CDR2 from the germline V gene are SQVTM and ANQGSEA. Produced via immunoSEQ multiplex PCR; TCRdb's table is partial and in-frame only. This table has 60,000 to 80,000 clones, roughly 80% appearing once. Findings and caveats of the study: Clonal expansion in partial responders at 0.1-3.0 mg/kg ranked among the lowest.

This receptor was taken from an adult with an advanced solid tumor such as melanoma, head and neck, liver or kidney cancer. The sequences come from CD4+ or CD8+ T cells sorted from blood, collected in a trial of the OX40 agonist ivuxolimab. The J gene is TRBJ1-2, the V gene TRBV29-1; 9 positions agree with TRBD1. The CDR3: CSVDDGQGRYGYTF. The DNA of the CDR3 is TGCAGCGTTGATGACGGACAGGGGCGATATGGCTACACCTTC.